These T cell receptor beta chains were read from a single sample in a study of cytomegalovirus exposure and HLA in healthy donors. Measured with immunoSEQ multiplex PCR; TCRdb has only the in-frame clones, and not every one. The table shows some 110,000 clones, with about 72% occurring only once. Sequenced sample: PBMCs. These receptors all come from a man aged 50 to 59 in good health and CMV-seropositive. The CDR3 runs from the conserved cysteine through the conserved F or W. Each record gives: V gene, clone size, D gene, J gene, CDR3 protein, CDR3 DNA. A D gene is named only where the DNA matches it firmly. The listing skips clone size in some rows; elsewhere it reads once, few, many or a size class.

V gene: TRBV29-1
clone size: -
D gene: -
J gene: TRBJ2-1
CDR3 protein: CSVEDHFRGRKQFF
CDR3 DNA: TGCAGCGTTGAAGATCATTTCCGGGGGAGGAAGCAGTTCTTC

V gene: TRBV27
clone size: once
D gene: TRBD2
J gene: TRBJ2-3
CDR3 protein: CASSLQPSGPLVIDTQYF
CDR3 DNA: TGTGCCAGCAGTTTACAGCCTAGCGGGCCCCTTGTTATAGATACGCAGTATTTT

V gene: TRBV4-3
clone size: once
D gene: TRBD1
J gene: TRBJ2-1
CDR3 protein: CASSQAPQGPEGYNEQFF
CDR3 DNA: TGCGCCAGCAGCCAAGCCCCACAGGGGCCCGAGGGGTACAATGAGCAGTTCTTC

V gene: TRBV2
clone size: -
D gene: -
J gene: TRBJ2-5
CDR3 protein: CASSEYRGETQYF
CDR3 DNA: TGTGCCAGCAGTGAATATAGGGGGGAGACCCAGTACTTC

V gene: TRBV21-1
clone size: -
D gene: -
J gene: TRBJ2-7
CDR3 protein: CASGPYEQYF
CDR3 DNA: TGTGCCAGCGGCCCCTACGAGCAGTACTTC

V gene: TRBV19
clone size: -
D gene: TRBD1
J gene: TRBJ1-1
CDR3 protein: CASSSWTGGANTEAFF
CDR3 DNA: TGTGCCAGTAGTTCCTGGACAGGGGGCGCGAACACTGAAGCTTTCTTT

V gene: TRBV6-5
clone size: -
D gene: -
J gene: TRBJ1-2
CDR3 protein: CASSGFRDSYTF
CDR3 DNA: TGTGCCAGCAGTGGGTTCAGGGACAGCTACACCTTC

V gene: TRBV9
clone size: -
D gene: -
J gene: TRBJ2-5
CDR3 protein: CASSVGTAYQETQYF
CDR3 DNA: TGTGCCAGCAGCGTAGGGACAGCGTACCAAGAGACCCAGTACTTC

V gene: TRBV6-5
clone size: -
D gene: -
J gene: TRBJ1-2
CDR3 protein: CASSYTNSRDYGYTF
CDR3 DNA: TGTGCCAGCAGTTACACCAACAGTCGCGACTATGGCTACACCTTC

V gene: TRBV27
clone size: -
D gene: -
J gene: TRBJ1-3
CDR3 protein: CASRGGVSGGNTIYF
CDR3 DNA: TGTGCCAGCAGGGGGGGGGTGTCTGGTGGAAACACCATATATTTT

V gene: TRBV19
clone size: -
D gene: -
J gene: TRBJ2-3
CDR3 protein: CASRRGLDTQYF
CDR3 DNA: TGTGCCAGCCGCAGGGGCCTGGATACGCAGTATTTT

V gene: TRBV6-5
clone size: -
D gene: TRBD1
J gene: TRBJ1-2
CDR3 protein: CASSYSGTGRNGYTF
CDR3 DNA: TGTGCCAGCAGTTACTCGGGGACAGGGCGGAATGGCTACACCTTC

V gene: TRBV19
clone size: -
D gene: TRBD2
J gene: TRBJ2-2
CDR3 protein: CASSPLGLAGGSNTGELFF
CDR3 DNA: TGTGCCAGTAGCCCACTGGGACTAGCGGGAGGCTCGAACACCGGGGAGCTGTTTTTT

V gene: TRBV6-4
clone size: once
D gene: -
J gene: TRBJ1-1
CDR3 protein: CASKDDSQNTEAFF
CDR3 DNA: TGTGCCAGCAAAGACGACAGCCAGAACACTGAAGCTTTCTTT

V gene: TRBV28
clone size: -
D gene: -
J gene: TRBJ2-3
CDR3 protein: CASGSGLGAGTDTQYF
CDR3 DNA: TGTGCCAGCGGATCCGGGTTGGGAGCGGGCACAGATACGCAGTATTTT

V gene: TRBV5-4
clone size: -
D gene: TRBD1
J gene: TRBJ2-5
CDR3 protein: CASSFPSTGKETQYF
CDR3 DNA: TGTGCCAGCAGCTTCCCCTCGACAGGGAAAGAGACCCAGTACTTC

V gene: TRBV10-3
clone size: once
D gene: TRBD1
J gene: TRBJ1-1
CDR3 protein: CAISNTQGTNTEAFF
CDR3 DNA: TGTGCCATCAGTAACACACAGGGGACGAACACTGAAGCTTTCTTT

V gene: TRBV19
clone size: -
D gene: -
J gene: TRBJ2-2
CDR3 protein: CASSIVARGDTGELFF
CDR3 DNA: TGTGCCAGTAGTATAGTTGCCAGGGGGGACACCGGGGAGCTGTTTTTT

V gene: TRBV27
clone size: -
D gene: -
J gene: TRBJ2-2
CDR3 protein: CASSHQTGFSGELFF
CDR3 DNA: TGTGCCAGCAGCCATCAAACGGGGTTTTCCGGGGAGCTGTTTTTT

V gene: TRBV4-3
clone size: few
D gene: -
J gene: TRBJ2-3
CDR3 protein: CASSIRVGGRDTQYF
CDR3 DNA: TGCGCCAGCAGCATACGAGTGGGGGGTAGGGATACGCAGTATTTT

V gene: TRBV10-3
clone size: few
D gene: -
J gene: TRBJ2-7
CDR3 protein: CAIGSGNSYEQYF
CDR3 DNA: TGTGCCATCGGCTCAGGTAACTCCTACGAGCAGTACTTC

V gene: TRBV12-5
clone size: -
D gene: TRBD1
J gene: TRBJ1-2
CDR3 protein: CASTGQASHYGYTF
CDR3 DNA: TGTGCTAGTACAGGACAGGCGTCGCACTATGGCTACACCTTC

V gene: TRBV12-5
clone size: -
D gene: TRBD1
J gene: TRBJ1-1
CDR3 protein: CASGGQANTEAFF
CDR3 DNA: TGTGCTAGTGGCGGACAGGCTAACACTGAAGCTTTCTTT

V gene: TRBV6-5
clone size: -
D gene: TRBD1
J gene: TRBJ2-1
CDR3 protein: CASSKDRGRNEQFF
CDR3 DNA: TGTGCCAGCAGTAAGGACAGGGGGCGGAATGAGCAGTTCTTC

V gene: TRBV9
clone size: -
D gene: -
J gene: TRBJ1-5
CDR3 protein: CASSGPGVQPQHF
CDR3 DNA: TGTGCCAGCAGTGGTCCCGGGGTACAGCCCCAGCATTTT

V gene: TRBV6-5
clone size: once
D gene: TRBD1
J gene: TRBJ2-1
CDR3 protein: CASSYRDRGGNNEQFF
CDR3 DNA: TGTGCCAGCAGTTATCGCGACAGGGGGGGGAACAATGAGCAGTTCTTC

V gene: TRBV27
clone size: -
D gene: TRBD2
J gene: TRBJ2-7
CDR3 protein: CASSLSGTSSYEQYF
CDR3 DNA: TGTGCCAGCAGTTTATCTGGGACTAGCTCTTACGAGCAGTACTTC

V gene: TRBV6-1
clone size: few
D gene: -
J gene: TRBJ2-7
CDR3 protein: CASSTGNEQYF
CDR3 DNA: TGTGCCAGCAGTACAGGGAACGAGCAGTACTTC